These 5 T cell receptor beta chains came from one sample sequenced in a study of blood T cell repertoires in COVID-19. Only in-frame clones appear in the TCRdb table, and some are missing; sequencing was by immunoSEQ multiplex PCR. The sample holds about 250,000 clones, more than 75% seen once. Sequencing was carried out using PBMCs or T cells enriched from blood (not recorded which). The origin of the receptors is a man aged 35 to 55 who had recovered from COVID-19.

V is TRBV5-8 and J is TRBJ1-5; possible D gene TRBD1, 5 bases. This CDR3 is 13 amino acids long. Trimming pared 0 bases from V and 10 bases from J, leaving 11 bases between. Germline V gene lookup returns CDR1 SGHTS and CDR2 YDEGEE. This chain's CDR3 is CASSLDPWGPQHF. CDR3 DNA: TGTGCCAGCAGCTTGGATCCCTGGGGCCCCCAGCATTTT. Complete variable domain (other parts from reference TRBV5-8 and TRBJ1-5): EAGVTQSPTHLIKTRGQQATLRCSPISGHTSVYWYQQALGLGLQFLLWYDEGEERNRGNFPPRFSGRQFPNYSSELNVNALELEDSALYLCASSLDPWGPQHFGDGTRLSIL.

The chain has TRBV2 and TRBJ1-4; D is unresolved. Germline loops: CDR1 SNHLY, CDR2 FYNNEI. The CDR3 contains 15 residues. V lost 7 bases, J lost 0 bases, and 12 bases lay in between. The CDR3 region is CASNVRLSTNEKLFF. In DNA, the CDR3 is TGTGCCAGCAATGTGCGACTCTCAACTAATGAAAAACTGTTTTTT. Drawing the rest from reference TRBV2 and TRBJ1-4, the complete variable domain is EPEVTQTPSHQVTQMGQEVILRCVPISNHLYFYWYRQILGQKVEFLVSFYNNEISEKSEIFDDQFSVERPDGSNFTLKIRSTKLEDSAMYFCASNVRLSTNEKLFFGSGTQLSVL.

The V call is TRBV11-2, the J call TRBJ1-4; the D gene is possibly TRBD1 (5 bases). Germline V gene lookup returns CDR1 SGHAT and CDR2 FQNNGV. CDR3 size: 15 residues. The germline V and J ends were trimmed by 6 bases and 5 bases, with 16 bases remaining between them. The CDR3 DNA follows: TGTGCCAGCAGAAACCTTGGGGGGGGGAATGAAAAACTGTTTTTT. This encodes CASRNLGGGNEKLFF.

CDR3 coding DNA: TGCGCCAGCAGCTTGGAGCTGAGGACTGAAGCTTTCTTT. This encodes CASSLELRTEAFF. The gene calls are TRBV5-1 and TRBJ1-1; D is uncertain. This CDR3 has 13 amino acids. V was cut by 0 bases and J by 5 bases, with 8 bases left in between. Germline V gene lookup returns CDR1 SGHRS and CDR2 YFSETQ. The full variable domain, with the rest looked up from reference TRBV5-1 and TRBJ1-1, is KAGVTQTPRYLIKTRGQQVTLSCSPISGHRSVSWYQQTPGQGLQFLFEYFSETQRNKGNFPGRFSGRQFSNSRSEMNVSTLELGDSALYLCASSLELRTEAFFGQGTRLTVV.

The V call is TRBV6-5, the J call TRBJ1-6; tentative D call: TRBD1 (6 bases). The CDR3 has 14 amino acids. Trimming took 4 bases from V and 9 from J, leaving 13 bases between them. Germline values: CDR1 MNHEY, CDR2 SVGAGI. Here the CDR3 reads CASSLQGEISPLHF. DNA for the CDR3: TGTGCCAGCAGTTTACAGGGAGAGATTTCACCCCTCCACTTT.